The source of this TCR beta chain is a study of blood T cells in healthy people across ages (dated by TCRdb to between 2014 and 2017). As for the study more broadly: Template switching captured roughly one uniquely barcoded TCR beta cDNA molecule per two T cells in model experiments. Donors were grouped into four age groups: young (average approximately 16 years), middle-aged (less than 40), aged (approximately 67) and long-lived (around 82). For two donors (one aged 18 to 29 and one aged 80 or older), the study analyzed two additional independent replicas of 1 million unique cDNA reads from the same blood draw. Using deep sequencing normalized with unique cDNA molecular identifiers, the study measured how TCR beta repertoire diversity changes with age.

Looking up the germline V gene yields CDR1 SNHLY and CDR2 FYNNEI. Including the terminal cysteine and phenylalanine, the CDR3 comprises 14 residues. This entry keeps only the CDR3 DNA: 42 bases, framed from base 1. The junction carries 9 bases between V and J, which are trimmed by 3 bases and 4 bases respectively. In the case of this clonotype: It lacks a known antigen. Per-base qualities were not stored, and no clone one base away is much larger.

The roughly 39 donors, aged 6 to 90 years, were systemically healthy Caucasian individuals from Russia. Each donor gave 8 to 10 milliliters of peripheral blood, collected into EDTA-treated Vacutainer tubes. Ficoll-Paque density-gradient centrifugation was used to isolate PBMCs, with at least 6.5 million per sample. Total RNA was extracted from PBMCs with Trizol reagent, with at least 5 micrograms obtained per sample. For every donor, flow cytometry on a PBMC aliquot measured the percentage of naive CD45RAhigh/CD27high T cells. The library was produced with 5' RACE. Sequencing used an Illumina HiSeq 2500. The second PCR ran for roughly 7 to 11 cycles and used a J-beta primer mix along with a sample-barcoded 5' primer. Each TCR beta cDNA molecule received a unique molecular identifier from a template-switch 5' adaptor carrying 12 random nucleotides. Each sample yielded at least 2.5 million CDR3-containing paired-end reads. The Mint cDNA synthesis kit, primed by a TRBC-specific oligonucleotide, was used to synthesize first-strand cDNA from all RNA. Following uracil-DNA glycosylase treatment, all cDNA underwent a first 18-cycle PCR with the universal primers M1SS and BC2_uni_R. Under the source paper's analysis protocol: For normalization, 1 million high-quality reads, each with a distinct molecular identifier, were randomly selected from each sample. Instead of being binned into consensus sequences, reads that shared molecular identifiers were thrown out. MiTCR, with a Q25 quality threshold and the strictest error-elimination algorithm, was used for CDR3 identification, clonotype clustering and error correction. A nonparametric unseen species model with Euler transformation was used to estimate lower-bound total TCR beta diversity. TCRdb reworked the public reads: Q25 trimming with fastp, MiXCR clone assembly, productive beta chains retained. Identical CDR3 protein sequences are pooled into one entry, listed with their most common genes and DNA. These V and J calls rely on TCRdb rather than the paper's analysis. The sample table shows roughly 700,000 distinct CDR3 sequences, and approximately 25% are seen once. Together, the top ten hold roughly 9% of the sample.

Points the paper makes about the study in general: Estimates of total diversity based on one million sequenced T cells were considered lower bounds and underestimates. There was a strong correlation between observed TCR beta diversity and the percentage of naive T cells measured by flow cytometry. The CMV infection status of donors was not known, potentially confounding age-related changes in expanded clonotypes. Compared with the aged group, the long-lived group had more naive CD4+ T cells, fewer expanded clones and increased TCR diversity, a pattern suggesting age selection. Conclusive comparison of naive and antigen-experienced compartments was prevented by the profiling of bulk unsorted PBMCs. As age increased, observed TCR beta diversity per million T cells dropped in a roughly linear way, and a significant reduction was already evident by age about 40.

The data were also submitted as part of a second study, on T cells of mothers and their children. The second publication reports: Nine systemically healthy Caucasian individuals served as donors, namely three mothers together with their six children. cDNA synthesis used all of the extracted RNA, with approximately 1.4 ug of RNA in each 15 ul reaction. In the second PCR, sample barcodes and 2-4 random nucleotides were introduced via the M1S primer. Over 9 million TCR beta CDR3 reads came from each mother, compared with approximately 3 million reads from each child. TCR recombination output is similarly shaped by thymic selection in related and unrelated pairs, with a minor effect exerted by inherited differences. Normalized repertoire overlap was always found to be slightly, but never significantly, higher in related mother-child pairs than in unrelated mother-child pairs. With a sensitivity of about 100 clones per million clonotypes, no persistent microchimeric T cell clones were detected. The study used deep NGS to compare TCR beta repertoires of mothers and children, seeking features distinguishing related mother-child pairs from unrelated individuals. The mean age was 40 +/- 4 years for the mothers and about 10 +/- 4 years for the children. After adapter ligation with NEBNext reagents, the libraries were sequenced on Illumina HiSeq 2000 with 100+100 nt paired-end reads. To prevent cross-contamination, the mother and child libraries were prepared one month apart and sequenced in separate runs. Each donor had between about 500,000 and 2,100,000 distinct TCR beta clonotypes identified. Naive TCR beta clonotypes were estimated from low-frequency clonotypes matched to each donor's FACS-determined naive share, without sorting.

The chain is encoded by TRBV2 joined to TRBJ2-2, with no D gene named confidently. What was sequenced was blood. This receptor was taken from a boy between 10 and 17 years old in good health. In nucleotide form, the sequence is TGTGCCAGCAGTGATTTGGTGACCACCGGGGAGCTGTTTTTT. This codes for CASSDLVTTGELFF.